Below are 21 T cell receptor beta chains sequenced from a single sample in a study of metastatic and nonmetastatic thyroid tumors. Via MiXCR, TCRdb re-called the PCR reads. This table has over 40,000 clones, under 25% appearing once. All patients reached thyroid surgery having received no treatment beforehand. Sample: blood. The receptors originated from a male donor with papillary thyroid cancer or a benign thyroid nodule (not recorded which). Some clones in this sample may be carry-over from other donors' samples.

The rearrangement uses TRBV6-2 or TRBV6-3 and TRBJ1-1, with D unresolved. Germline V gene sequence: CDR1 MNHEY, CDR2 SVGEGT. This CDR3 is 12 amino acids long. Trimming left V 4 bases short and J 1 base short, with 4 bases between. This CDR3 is CASSFRNTEAFF. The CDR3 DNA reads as TGTGCCAGCAGTTTCCGGAACACTGAAGCTTTCTTT.

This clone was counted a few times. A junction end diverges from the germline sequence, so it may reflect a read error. For the CDR3, the DNA is TGTTCCAGCAGTTTATCGAGGTCGTCCAACTCCTACGAGCAGTACTTC. This encodes CSSSLSRSSNSYEQYF. The rearrangement joins TRBV27 to TRBJ2-7; D unresolved. The CDR3 totals 16 residues. Germline loops: CDR1 MNHEY, CDR2 SMNVEV (reference sequence).

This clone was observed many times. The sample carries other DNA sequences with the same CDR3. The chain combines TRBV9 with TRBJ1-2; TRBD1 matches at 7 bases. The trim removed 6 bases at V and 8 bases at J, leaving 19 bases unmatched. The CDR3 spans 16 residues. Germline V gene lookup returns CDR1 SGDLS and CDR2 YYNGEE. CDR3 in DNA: TGTGCCAGCACCATGGGGGGGGACAGTGACCGGGGAGGCTACACCTTC. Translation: CASTMGGDSDRGGYTF.

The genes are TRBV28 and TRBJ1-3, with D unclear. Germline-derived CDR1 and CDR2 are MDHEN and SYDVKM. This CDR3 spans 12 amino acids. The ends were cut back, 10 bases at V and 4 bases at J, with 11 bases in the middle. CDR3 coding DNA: TGTGCCACCACGGTGAGCGGAAACACCATATATTTT. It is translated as CATTVSGNTIYF.

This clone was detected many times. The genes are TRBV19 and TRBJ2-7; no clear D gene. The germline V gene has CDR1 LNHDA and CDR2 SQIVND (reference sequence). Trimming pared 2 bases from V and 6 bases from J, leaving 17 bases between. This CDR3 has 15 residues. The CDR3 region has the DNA TGTGCCAGTAGTATATATGCGTCCAAACCCGGCGAGCAGTACTTC. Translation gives CASSIYASKPGEQYF.

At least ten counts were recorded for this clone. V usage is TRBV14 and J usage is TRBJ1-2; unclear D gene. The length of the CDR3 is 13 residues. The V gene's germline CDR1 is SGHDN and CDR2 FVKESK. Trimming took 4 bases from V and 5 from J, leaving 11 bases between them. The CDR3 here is CASSLTAQYGYTF. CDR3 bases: TGTGCCAGCAGCCTAACAGCTCAATATGGCTACACCTTC.

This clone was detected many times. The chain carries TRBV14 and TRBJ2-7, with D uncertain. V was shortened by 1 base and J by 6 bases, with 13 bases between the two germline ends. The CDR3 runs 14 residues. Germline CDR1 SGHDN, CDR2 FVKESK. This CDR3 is CASSQVRRGSEQYF. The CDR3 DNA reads TGTGCCAGCAGCCAAGTTAGGAGAGGAAGCGAGCAGTACTTC.

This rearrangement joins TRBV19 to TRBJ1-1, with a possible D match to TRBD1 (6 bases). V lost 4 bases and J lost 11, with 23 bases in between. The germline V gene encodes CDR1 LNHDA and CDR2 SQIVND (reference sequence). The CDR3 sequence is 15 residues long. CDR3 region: CASSKPRDTSKGAFF. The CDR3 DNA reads TGTGCCAGTAGTAAGCCCCGGGACACCTCAAAGGGTGCTTTCTTT.

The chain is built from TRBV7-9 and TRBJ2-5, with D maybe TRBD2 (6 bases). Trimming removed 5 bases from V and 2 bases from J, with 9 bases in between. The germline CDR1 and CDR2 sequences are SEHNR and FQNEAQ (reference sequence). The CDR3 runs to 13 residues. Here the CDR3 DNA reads TGTGCCAGCAGCCGGGACTTACAAGAGACCCAGTACTTC. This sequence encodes CASSRDLQETQYF.

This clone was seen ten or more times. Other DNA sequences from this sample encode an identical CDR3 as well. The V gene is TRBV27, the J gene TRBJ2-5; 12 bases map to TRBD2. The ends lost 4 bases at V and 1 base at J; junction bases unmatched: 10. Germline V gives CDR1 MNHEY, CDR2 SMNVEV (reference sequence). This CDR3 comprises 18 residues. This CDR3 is CASSSGLAGGPGQETQYF. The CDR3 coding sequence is TGTGCCAGCAGTTCCGGGCTAGCGGGAGGGCCTGGCCAAGAGACCCAGTACTTC.

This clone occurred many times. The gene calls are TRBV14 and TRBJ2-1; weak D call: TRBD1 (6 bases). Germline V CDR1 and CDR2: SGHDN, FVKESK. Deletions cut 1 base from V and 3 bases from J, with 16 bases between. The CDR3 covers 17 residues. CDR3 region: CASSQVRGGFDYNEQFF. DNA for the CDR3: TGTGCCAGCAGCCAAGTCAGGGGCGGCTTTGACTACAATGAGCAGTTCTTC.

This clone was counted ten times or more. The CDR3 is CASSLPTGVNEKLFF. DNA of the CDR3: TGTGCCAGCAGCTTACCCACAGGGGTCAATGAAAAACTGTTTTTT. V usage is TRBV7-9 and J usage is TRBJ1-4; 7 bases line up with TRBD1. Germline V gives CDR1 SEHNR, CDR2 FQNEAQ (reference sequence). CDR3 length: 15 amino acids. V shed 2 bases, J shed 5 bases, and the junction held 5 bases outside the gene matches.

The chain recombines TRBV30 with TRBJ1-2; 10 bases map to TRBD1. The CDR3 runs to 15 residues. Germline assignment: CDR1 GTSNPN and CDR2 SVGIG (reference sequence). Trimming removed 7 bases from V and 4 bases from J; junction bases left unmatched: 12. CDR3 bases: TGTGCCTCGCCGGGACAGGGGATCGTCGCCTATGGCTACACCTTC. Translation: CASPGQGIVAYGYTF.

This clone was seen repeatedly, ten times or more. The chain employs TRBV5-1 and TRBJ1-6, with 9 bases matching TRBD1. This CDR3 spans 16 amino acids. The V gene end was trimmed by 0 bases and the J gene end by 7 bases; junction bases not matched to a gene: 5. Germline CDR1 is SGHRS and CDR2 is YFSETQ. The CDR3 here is CASSLDSGTGNSPLHF. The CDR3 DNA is TGCGCCAGCAGCTTGGACAGCGGGACAGGGAATTCACCCCTCCACTTT.

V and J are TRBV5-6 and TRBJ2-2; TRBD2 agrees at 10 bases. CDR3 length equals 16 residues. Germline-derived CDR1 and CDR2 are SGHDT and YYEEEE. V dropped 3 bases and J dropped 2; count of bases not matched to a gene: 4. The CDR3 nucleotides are TGTGCCAGCAGCTCCACTAGCGGGGTAAACACCGGGGAGCTGTTTTTT. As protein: CASSSTSGVNTGELFF.

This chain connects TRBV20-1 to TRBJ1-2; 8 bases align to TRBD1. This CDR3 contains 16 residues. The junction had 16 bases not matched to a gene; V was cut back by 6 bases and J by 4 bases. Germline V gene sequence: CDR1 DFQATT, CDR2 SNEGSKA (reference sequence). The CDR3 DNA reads TGCAGTGCAGATAAGAGCACCGGGACAGGACGCTATGGCTACACCTTC. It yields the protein CSADKSTGTGRYGYTF.

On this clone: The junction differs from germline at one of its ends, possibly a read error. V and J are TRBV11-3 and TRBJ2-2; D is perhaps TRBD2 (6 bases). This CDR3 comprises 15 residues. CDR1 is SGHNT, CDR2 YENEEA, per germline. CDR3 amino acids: CASSSSGLSTGDLFF. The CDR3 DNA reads TGTGCCAGCAGCTCATCGGGACTTAGCACCGGGGATCTGTTTTTT.

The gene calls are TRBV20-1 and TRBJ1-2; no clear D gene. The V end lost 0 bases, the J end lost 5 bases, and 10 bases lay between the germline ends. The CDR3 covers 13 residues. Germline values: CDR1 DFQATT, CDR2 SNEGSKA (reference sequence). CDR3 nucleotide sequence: TGCAGTGCTAGAGATCCTATCGGGTATGGCTACACCTTC. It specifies CSARDPIGYGYTF.

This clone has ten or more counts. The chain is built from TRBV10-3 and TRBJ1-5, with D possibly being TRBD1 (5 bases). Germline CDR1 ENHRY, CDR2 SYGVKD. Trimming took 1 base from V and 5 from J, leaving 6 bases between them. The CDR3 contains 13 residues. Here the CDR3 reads CAISELGDQPQHF. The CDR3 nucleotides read TGTGCCATCAGTGAGTTGGGGGATCAGCCCCAGCATTTT.

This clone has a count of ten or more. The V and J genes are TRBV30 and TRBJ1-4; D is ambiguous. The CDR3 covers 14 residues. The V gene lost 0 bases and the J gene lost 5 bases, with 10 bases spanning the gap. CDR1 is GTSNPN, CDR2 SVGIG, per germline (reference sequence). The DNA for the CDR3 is TGTGCCTGGAGTGTAAGACTCGGAAATGAAAAACTGTTTTTT. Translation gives CAWSVRLGNEKLFF. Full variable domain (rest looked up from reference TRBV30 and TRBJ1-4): SQTIHQWPATLVQPVGSPLSLECTVEGTSNPNLYWYRQAAGRGLQLLFYSVGIGQISSEVPQNLSASRPQDRQFILSSKKLLLSDSGFYLCAWSVRLGNEKLFFGSGTQLSVL.

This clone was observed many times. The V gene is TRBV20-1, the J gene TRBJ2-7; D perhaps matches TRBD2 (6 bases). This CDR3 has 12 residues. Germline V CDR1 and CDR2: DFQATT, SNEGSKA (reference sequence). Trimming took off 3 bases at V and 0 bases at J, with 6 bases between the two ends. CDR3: CSASGSSYEQYF. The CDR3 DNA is TGCAGTGCTAGCGGGAGCTCCTACGAGCAGTACTTC.